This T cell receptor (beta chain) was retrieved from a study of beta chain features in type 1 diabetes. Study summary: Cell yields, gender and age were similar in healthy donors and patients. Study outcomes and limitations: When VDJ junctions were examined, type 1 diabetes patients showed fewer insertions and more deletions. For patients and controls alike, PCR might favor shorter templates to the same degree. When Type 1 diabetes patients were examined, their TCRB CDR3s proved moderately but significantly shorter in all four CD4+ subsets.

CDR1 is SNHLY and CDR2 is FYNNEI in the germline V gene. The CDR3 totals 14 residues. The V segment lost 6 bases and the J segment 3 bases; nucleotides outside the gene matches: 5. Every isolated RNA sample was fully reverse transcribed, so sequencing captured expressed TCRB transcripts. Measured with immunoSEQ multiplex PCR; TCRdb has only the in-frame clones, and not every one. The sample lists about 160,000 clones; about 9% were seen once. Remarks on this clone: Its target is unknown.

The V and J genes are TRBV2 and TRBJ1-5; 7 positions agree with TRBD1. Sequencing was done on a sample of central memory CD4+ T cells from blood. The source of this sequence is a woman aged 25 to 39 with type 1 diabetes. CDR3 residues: CASSDDRDNQPQHF. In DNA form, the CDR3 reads TGTGCCAGCAGCGATGACAGGGACAATCAGCCCCAGCATTTT.